Sequencing of this TCR beta chain was carried out in a study of technical replicates of blood from several donors. CDR1 is SGHTA and CDR2 is FQGNSA in the germline V gene. The CDR3 consists of 15 residues. Losses at the gene ends were 5 bases for V and 1 base for J; bases not matched to a gene: 6. Sequencing was performed with immunoSEQ multiplex PCR; in TCRdb, only in-frame clones are kept and a portion is missing. The sample shows tens of thousands of clones, 92% of them seen only once. The sequenced sample consisted of T cells isolated from PBMCs. This clonotype was sampled from a human donor in good health. The gene calls are TRBV7-2 and TRBJ2-7; 9 bases are a match to TRBD1. The CDR3 sequence: CASSTRGTGSYEQYF. The CDR3 DNA reads as TGTGCCAGCAGCACAAGAGGGACAGGGTCCTACGAGCAGTACTTC.